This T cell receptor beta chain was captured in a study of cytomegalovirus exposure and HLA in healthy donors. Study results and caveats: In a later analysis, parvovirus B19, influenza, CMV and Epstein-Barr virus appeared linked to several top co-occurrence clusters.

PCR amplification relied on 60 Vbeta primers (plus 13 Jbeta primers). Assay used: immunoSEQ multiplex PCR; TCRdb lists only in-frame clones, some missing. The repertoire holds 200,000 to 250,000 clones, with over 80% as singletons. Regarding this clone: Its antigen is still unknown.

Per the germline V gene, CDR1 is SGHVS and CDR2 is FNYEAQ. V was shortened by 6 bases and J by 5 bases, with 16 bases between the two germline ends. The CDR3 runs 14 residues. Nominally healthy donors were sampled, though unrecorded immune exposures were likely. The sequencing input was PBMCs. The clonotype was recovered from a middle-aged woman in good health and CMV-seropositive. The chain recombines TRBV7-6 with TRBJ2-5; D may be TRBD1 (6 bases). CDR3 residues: CASRPTGLGETQYF. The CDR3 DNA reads TGTGCCAGCAGGCCCACAGGGCTCGGGGAGACCCAGTACTTC.